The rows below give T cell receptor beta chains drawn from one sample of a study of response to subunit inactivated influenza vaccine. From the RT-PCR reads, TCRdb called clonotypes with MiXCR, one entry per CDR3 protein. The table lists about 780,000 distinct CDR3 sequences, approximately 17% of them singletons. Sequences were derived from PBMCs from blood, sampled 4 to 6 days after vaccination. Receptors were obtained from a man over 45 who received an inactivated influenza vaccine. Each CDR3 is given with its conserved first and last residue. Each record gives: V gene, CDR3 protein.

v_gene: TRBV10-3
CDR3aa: CAIRPSGRGADTQYF

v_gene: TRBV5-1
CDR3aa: CASSFGFGGGFTDTQYF

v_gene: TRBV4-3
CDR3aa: CASSHKSTGELFF

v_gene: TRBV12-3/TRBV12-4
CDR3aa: CASSSRQGAPNTEAFF

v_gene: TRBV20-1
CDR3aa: CSAREDHEQYF

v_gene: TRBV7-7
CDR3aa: CASSTDSWQYF

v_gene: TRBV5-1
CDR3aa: CASSYTPANGQGEAFF

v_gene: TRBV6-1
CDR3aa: CASSEIHRGGYEQYF

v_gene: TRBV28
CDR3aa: CASSLLAGGLKQYF

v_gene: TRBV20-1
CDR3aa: CSARDPDTGELFF

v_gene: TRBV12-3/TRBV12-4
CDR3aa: CASSTTPGTQEQFF

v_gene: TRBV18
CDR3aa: CASSPGATDTQYF

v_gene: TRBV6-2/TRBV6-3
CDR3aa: CASSRQGTEAFF

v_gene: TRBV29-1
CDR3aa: CSVQTGSSSYEQYF

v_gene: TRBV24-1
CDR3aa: CATSEGTGQRNEKLFF

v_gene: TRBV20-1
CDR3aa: CSASGQTIETQYF

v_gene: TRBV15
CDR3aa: CATSRVGGYYGYTF

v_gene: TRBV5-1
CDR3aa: CASSPTGSNSPLHF

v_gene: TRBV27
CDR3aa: CASRRTSGGYNEQFF

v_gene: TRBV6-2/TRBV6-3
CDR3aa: CASSNLAGARNEQFF

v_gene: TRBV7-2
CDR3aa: CASSLAGRLADTQYF

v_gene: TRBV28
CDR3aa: CASSLKRRTEAFF

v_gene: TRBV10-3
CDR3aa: CAISTGANVLTF

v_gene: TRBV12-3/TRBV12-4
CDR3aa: CASSPLKQETQYF

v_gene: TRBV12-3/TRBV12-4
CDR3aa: CASSTTGEELFF

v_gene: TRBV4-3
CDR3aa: CASSQDVVAGELFF

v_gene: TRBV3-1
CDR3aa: CASSQIPTYEQYF

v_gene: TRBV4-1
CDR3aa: CASSQDGMGRGHEQYF

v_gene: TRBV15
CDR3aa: CATSSYDRRSTDTQYF

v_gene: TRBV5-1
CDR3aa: CASSLVASGRVEQFF

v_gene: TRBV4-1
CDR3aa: CASSQMWQGASRQETQYF

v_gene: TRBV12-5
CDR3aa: CASGVRDRQAELFF

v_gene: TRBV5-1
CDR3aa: CASSIGGSSNQPQHF

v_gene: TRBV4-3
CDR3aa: CASSQVTATDYGYTF

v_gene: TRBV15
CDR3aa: CATSRIGTDTQYF

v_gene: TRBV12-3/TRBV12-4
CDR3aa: CASTGVSYEQYF

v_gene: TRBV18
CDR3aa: CASSGLNYEQYF

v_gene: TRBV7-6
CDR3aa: CASSLASGTSGRNTDTQYF

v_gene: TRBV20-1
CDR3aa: CSAREGRGPNEQFF

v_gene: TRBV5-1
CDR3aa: CASSSLDRGYSPLHF

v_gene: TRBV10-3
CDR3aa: CAIRGGLAQETQYF

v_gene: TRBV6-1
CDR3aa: CASKRASGTDTQYF

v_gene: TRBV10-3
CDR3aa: CAISAPGADTQYF

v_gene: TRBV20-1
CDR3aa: CSARAAGSEKLFF

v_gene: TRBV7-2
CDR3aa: CASSWRQPTSYEQYF

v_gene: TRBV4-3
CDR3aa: CASSQDPRTGTEAFF

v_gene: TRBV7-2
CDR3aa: CASSLAFDTYYGYTF

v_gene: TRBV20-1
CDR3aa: CSASQGGSYNEQFF

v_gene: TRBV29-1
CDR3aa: CSVVRDTYEQYF

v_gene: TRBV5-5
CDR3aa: CASSWGAGVNEQFF

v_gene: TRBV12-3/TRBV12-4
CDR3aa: CASSLWTGMNTGELFF

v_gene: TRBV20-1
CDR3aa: CSGPISGWSYNEQFF

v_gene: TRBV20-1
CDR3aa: CSARAGAVSYEQYF

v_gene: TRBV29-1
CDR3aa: CSVGTGKAYGYTF

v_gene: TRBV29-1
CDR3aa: CSASGMSSYNEQFF

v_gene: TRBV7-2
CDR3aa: CASSSQSSGGETQYF